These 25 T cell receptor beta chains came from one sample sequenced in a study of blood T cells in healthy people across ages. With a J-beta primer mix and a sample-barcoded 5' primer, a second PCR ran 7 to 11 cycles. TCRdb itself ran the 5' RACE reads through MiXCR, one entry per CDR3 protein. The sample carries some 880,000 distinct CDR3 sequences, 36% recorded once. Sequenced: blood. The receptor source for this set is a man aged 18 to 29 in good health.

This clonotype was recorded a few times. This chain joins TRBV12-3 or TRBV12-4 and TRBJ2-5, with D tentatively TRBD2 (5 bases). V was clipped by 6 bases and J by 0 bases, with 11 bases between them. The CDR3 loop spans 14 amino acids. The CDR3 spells CASRLGEYQETQYF. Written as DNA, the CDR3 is TGTGCCAGCAGACTCGGGGAGTACCAAGAGACCCAGTACTTC.

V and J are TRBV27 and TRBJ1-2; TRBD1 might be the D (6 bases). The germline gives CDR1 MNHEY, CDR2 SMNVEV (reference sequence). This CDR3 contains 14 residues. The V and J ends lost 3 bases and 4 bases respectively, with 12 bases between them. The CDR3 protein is CASSFKPGVYGYTF. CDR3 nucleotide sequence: TGTGCCAGCAGTTTCAAGCCAGGGGTCTATGGCTACACCTTC.

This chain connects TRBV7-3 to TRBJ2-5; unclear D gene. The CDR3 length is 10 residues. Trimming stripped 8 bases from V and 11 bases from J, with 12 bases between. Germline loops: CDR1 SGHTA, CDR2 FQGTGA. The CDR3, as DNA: TGTGCCAGCGGCCCACATTTTCAGTACTTC. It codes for CASGPHFQYF. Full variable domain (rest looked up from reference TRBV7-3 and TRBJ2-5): GAGVSQTPSNKVTEKGKYVELRCDPISGHTALYWYRQSLGQGPEFLIYFQGTGAADDSGLPNDRFFAVRPEGSVSTLKIQRTERGDSAVYLCASGPHFQYFGPGTRLLVL.

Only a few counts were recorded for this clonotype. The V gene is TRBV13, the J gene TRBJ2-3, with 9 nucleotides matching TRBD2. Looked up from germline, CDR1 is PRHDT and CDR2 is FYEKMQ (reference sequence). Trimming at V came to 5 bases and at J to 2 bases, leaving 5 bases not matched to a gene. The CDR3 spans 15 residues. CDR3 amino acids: CASSPGTSPTDTQYF. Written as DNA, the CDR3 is TGTGCCAGCAGCCCCGGGACTAGCCCCACAGATACGCAGTATTTT. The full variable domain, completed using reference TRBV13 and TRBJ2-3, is AAGVIQSPRHLIKEKRETATLKCYPIPRHDTVYWYQQGPGQDPQFLISFYEKMQSDKGSIPDRFSAQQFSDYHSELNMSSLELGDSALYFCASSPGTSPTDTQYFGPGTRLTVL.

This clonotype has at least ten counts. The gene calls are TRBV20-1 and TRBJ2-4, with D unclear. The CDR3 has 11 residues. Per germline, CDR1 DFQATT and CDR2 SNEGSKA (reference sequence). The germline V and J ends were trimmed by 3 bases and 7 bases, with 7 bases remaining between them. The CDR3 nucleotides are TGCAGTGCTAGTCTTGTGAACATTCAGTACTTC. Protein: CSASLVNIQYF.

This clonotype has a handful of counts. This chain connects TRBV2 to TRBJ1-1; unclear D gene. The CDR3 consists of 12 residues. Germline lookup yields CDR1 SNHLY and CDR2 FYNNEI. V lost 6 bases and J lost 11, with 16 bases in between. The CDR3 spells CASRDDYVLAFF. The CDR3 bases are TGTGCCAGCAGGGATGACTATGTACTGGCTTTCTTT.

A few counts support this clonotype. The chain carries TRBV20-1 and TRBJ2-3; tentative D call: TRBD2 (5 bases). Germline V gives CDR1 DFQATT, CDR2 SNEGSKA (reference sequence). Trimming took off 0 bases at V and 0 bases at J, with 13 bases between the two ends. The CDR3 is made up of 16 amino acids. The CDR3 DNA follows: TGCAGTGCTAGAGATGCGGGCAGCCCCAGCACAGATACGCAGTATTTT. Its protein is CSARDAGSPSTDTQYF.

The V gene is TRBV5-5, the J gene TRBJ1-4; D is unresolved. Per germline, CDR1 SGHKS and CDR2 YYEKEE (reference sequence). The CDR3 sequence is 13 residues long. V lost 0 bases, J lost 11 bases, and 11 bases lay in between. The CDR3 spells CASSLVAAGKLFF. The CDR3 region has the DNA TGTGCCAGCAGCTTGGTCGCGGCGGGGAAACTGTTTTTT.

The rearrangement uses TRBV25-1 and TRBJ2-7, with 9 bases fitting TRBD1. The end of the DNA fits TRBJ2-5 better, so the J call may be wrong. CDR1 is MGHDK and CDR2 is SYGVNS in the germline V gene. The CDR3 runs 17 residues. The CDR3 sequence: CASSEFRGTGSRETQYF. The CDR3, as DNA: TGTGCCAGCAGTGAATTTAGAGGGACAGGGTCTCGGGAGACCCAGTACTTC.

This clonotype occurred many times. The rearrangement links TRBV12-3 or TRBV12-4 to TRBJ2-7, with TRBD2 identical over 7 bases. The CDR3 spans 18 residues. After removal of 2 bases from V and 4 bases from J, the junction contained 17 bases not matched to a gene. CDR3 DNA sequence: TGTGCCAGCAGTTTATCACATTACTCGCGGGGGACGGGTTACGAGCAGTACTTC. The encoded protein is CASSLSHYSRGTGYEQYF.

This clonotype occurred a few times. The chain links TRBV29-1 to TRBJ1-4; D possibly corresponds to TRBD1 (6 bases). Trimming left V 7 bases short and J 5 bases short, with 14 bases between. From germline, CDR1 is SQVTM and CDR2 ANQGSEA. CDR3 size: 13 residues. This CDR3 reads CSALQGSNEKLFF. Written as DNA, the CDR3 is TGCAGCGCCCTACAGGGTTCAAATGAAAAACTGTTTTTT.

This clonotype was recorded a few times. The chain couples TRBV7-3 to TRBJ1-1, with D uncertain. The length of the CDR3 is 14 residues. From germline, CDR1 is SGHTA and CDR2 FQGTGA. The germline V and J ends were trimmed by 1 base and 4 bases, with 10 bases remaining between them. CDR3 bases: TGTGCCAGCAGCTTAAAATCAACGGTCACTGAAGCTTTCTTT. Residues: CASSLKSTVTEAFF.

The CDR3 DNA reads TGTGCCAGCAGCCACCGGGACAGCCCGACAGATACGCAGTATTTT. Translated, it gives CASSHRDSPTDTQYF. V is TRBV7-9 and J is TRBJ2-3, with 7 bases fitting TRBD1. Germline loops: CDR1 SEHNR, CDR2 FQNEAQ (reference sequence). This CDR3 spans 15 amino acids. V gave up 5 bases and J gave up 3 bases; unmatched junction bases: 8. Based on the CDR3 plus reference TRBV7-9 and TRBJ2-3, the full variable domain is DTGVSQNPRHKITKRGQNVTFRCDPISEHNRLYWYRQTLGQGPEFLTYFQNEAQLEKSRLLSDRFSAERPKGSFSTLEIQRTEQGDSAMYLCASSHRDSPTDTQYFGPGTRLTVL.

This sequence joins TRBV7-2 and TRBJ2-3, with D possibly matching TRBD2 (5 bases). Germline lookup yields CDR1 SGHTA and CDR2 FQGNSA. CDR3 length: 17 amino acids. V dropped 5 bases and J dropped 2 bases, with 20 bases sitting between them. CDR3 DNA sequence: TGTGCCAGCAGCATACGGCGGGCCGGGCTACTCACAGATACGCAGTATTTT. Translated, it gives CASSIRRAGLLTDTQYF.

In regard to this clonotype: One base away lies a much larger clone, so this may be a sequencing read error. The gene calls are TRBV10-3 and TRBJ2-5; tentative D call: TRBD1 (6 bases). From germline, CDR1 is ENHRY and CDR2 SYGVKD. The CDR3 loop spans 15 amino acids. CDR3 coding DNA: TGTGCCATCAGGGAGTCGACAGGAGGTCAGGAGACCCAGTACTTC. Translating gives CAIRESTGGQETQYF.

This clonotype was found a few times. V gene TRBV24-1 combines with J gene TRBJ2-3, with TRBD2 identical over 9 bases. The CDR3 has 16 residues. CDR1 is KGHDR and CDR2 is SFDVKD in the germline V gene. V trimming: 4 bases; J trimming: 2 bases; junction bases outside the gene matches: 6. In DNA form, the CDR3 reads TGTGCCACCAGTGACCCGACTAGCGGCGCCACAGATACGCAGTATTTT. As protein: CATSDPTSGATDTQYF.

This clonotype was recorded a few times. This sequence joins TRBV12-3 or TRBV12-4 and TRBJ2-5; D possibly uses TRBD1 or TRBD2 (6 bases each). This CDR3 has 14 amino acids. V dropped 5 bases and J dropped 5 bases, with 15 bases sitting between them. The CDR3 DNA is TGTGCCAGCAGTGGTCGGGGGCCGGGGGAGACCCAGTACTTC. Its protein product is CASSGRGPGETQYF.

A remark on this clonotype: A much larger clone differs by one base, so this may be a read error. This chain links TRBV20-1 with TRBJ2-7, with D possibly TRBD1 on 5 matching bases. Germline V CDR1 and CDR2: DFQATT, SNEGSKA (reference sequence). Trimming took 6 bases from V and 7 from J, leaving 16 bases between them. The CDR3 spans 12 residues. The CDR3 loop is CSARDDGAEQYF. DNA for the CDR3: TGCAGTGCCAGGGATGACGGTGCTGAGCAGTACTTC.

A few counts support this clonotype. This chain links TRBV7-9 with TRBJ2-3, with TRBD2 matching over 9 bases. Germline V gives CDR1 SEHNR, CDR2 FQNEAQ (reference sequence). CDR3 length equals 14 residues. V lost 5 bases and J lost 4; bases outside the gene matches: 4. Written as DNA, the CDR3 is TGTGCCAGCAGCAACCTAGCGGGGTCAGATACGCAGTATTTT. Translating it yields CASSNLAGSDTQYF.

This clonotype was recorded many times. In DNA, the CDR3 is TGTGCCAGCAGCCCCCAGCCTAGCGGGGTTTTTGTAGATACGCAGTATTTT. Amino acids: CASSPQPSGVFVDTQYF. This chain links TRBV7-2 with TRBJ2-3; 9 bases are a match to TRBD2. The V gene's germline CDR1 is SGHTA and CDR2 FQGNSA. The V segment lost 5 bases and the J segment 5 bases; nucleotides outside the gene matches: 14. This CDR3 has 17 residues.

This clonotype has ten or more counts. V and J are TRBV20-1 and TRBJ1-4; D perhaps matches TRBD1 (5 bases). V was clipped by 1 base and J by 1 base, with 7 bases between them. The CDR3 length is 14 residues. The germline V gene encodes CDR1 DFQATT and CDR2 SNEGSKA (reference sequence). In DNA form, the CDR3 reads TGCAGTGCTAGAGGGACACAAACTAATGAAAAACTGTTTTTT. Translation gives CSARGTQTNEKLFF.

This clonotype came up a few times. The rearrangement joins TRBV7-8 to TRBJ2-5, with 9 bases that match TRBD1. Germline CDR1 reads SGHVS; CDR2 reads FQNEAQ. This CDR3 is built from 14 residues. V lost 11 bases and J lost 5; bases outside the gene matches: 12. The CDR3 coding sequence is TGTGCCCTCGCAGGACAGGGGTTCGGGGAGACCCAGTACTTC. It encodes CALAGQGFGETQYF.

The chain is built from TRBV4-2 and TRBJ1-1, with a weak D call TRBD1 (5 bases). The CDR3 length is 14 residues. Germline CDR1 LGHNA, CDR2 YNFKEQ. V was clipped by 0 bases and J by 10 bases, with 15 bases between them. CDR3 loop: CASSQDRGNRGAFF. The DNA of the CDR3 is TGTGCCAGCAGCCAAGATCGGGGGAACCGGGGAGCTTTCTTT.

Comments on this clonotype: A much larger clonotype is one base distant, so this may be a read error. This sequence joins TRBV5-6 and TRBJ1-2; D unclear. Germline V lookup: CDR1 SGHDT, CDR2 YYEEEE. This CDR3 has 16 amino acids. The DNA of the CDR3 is TGTGCCGGCAGCTTAGTCGGGAAAACCTCTAACTATGGCTACACCTTC. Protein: CAGSLVGKTSNYGYTF.

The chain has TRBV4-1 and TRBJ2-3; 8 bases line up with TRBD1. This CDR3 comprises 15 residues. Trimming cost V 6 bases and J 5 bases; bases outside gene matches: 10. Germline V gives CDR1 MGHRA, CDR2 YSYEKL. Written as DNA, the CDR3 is TGCGCCAGCAGTTCTCTCAGGGGGCCGAGAGATACGCAGTATTTT. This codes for CASSSLRGPRDTQYF.